At least ten counts were recorded for the clone carrying this T cell receptor beta chain. Its target is unknown. The sample comes from a study of CD8+CD57+ T cells in acquired aplastic anemia. General study points: Patients and controls shared over 25 CD8+ CDR3 sequences, which appeared highly expressed in patients and within their immunodominant clones.

The CDR3 is 15 residues long. Germline loops: CDR1 MGHRA, CDR2 YSYEKL. Trimming left V 0 bases short and J 5 bases short, with 13 bases between. Using genomic DNA as the template, TCR beta VDJ and CDR3 profiling was carried out. One entry per CDR3 protein results from TCRdb running MiXCR on the reads. The repertoire holds some 190,000 distinct CDR3 sequences, with around 45% as singletons. The chain recombines TRBV4-1 with TRBJ2-5; TRBD1 might be the D (5 bases). The sequence derives from a human donor in good health. The specimen was sorted CD4+, CD8+, or CD8+CD57+ T cells (not recorded which) from PBMCs. The CDR3 reads CASSQDGAGRETQYF. The DNA for the CDR3 is TGCGCCAGCAGCCAAGATGGGGCAGGGCGGGAGACCCAGTACTTC.